What follows are 25 T cell receptor beta chains derived from one specimen sequenced in a study of shared clonotypes between healthy human individuals. The protocol was immunoSEQ multiplex PCR, while the TCRdb copy is restricted to in-frame clones and leaves out a portion. Among more than 1.2 million clones listed, approximately 98.5% were seen once. Sequenced material: naive CD4+ T cells sorted from blood. Regarding subset: CD45RA+ positively selected. The receptor set was obtained from a man under 40 in good health.

The chain recombines TRBV19 with TRBJ2-3; D is tentatively TRBD1 or TRBD2 (5 bases each). CDR3 length: 16 residues. V was clipped by 5 bases and J by 2 bases, with 17 bases between them. The germline CDR1 and CDR2 sequences are LNHDA and SQIVND (reference sequence). The CDR3, as DNA: TGTGCCAGTAGTTTTGGGACGCCGCGCCACACAGATACGCAGTATTTT. It is translated as CASSFGTPRHTDTQYF.

V is TRBV4-1 and J is TRBJ1-2; no firm D call. CDR1 is MGHRA and CDR2 is YSYEKL in the germline V gene. The CDR3 is made up of 16 amino acids. V lost 2 bases and J lost 0, with 13 bases in between. The CDR3 DNA follows: TGCGCCAGCAGCCAACCCGCGGCAGAAGCTAACTATGGCTACACCTTC. Translation gives CASSQPAAEANYGYTF.

With respect to this clone: One end of the junction is discordant with germline, which a read error may explain. This chain connects TRBV4-1 to TRBJ2-7, with D perhaps TRBD2 (8 bases). Per germline, CDR1 MGHRA and CDR2 YSYEKL. The CDR3 has 16 amino acids. In DNA, the CDR3 is TGCGCCAGCAGCCCAGTCGGGAGGGGGCAGGGGAGGATGTTCTTCTTC. This sequence encodes CASSPVGRGQGRMFFF.

In regard to this clone: The same CDR3 arises from other DNA sequences in this sample as well. J is TRBJ1-1 and V is TRBV18; 8 bases align to TRBD1. V trimming: 1 base; J trimming: 3 bases; junction bases outside the gene matches: 4. This CDR3 is built from 15 residues. Germline V gives CDR1 KGHSH, CDR2 LQKENI. CDR3 nucleotides: TGTGCCAGCTCACCACGGACAGGGCGAGACACTGAAGCTTTCTTT. Translated, it gives CASSPRTGRDTEAFF.

V and J are TRBV19 and TRBJ1-5; no definite D call. Germline CDR1 and CDR2: LNHDA and SQIVND (reference sequence). Trimming shortened V by 3 bases and J by 3 bases, and 9 bases separated the two germline ends. This CDR3 is 14 amino acids long. Here the CDR3 reads CASSMITVNQPQHF. DNA of the CDR3: TGTGCCAGTAGTATGATTACAGTCAATCAGCCCCAGCATTTT.

V is TRBV11-3 and J is TRBJ2-2, with 10 bases that match TRBD1. This CDR3 contains 15 residues. Germline CDR1 and CDR2: SGHNT and YENEEA. V was pared by 2 bases and J by 4 bases, with 1 base of the junction left unmatched. The CDR3 spells CASSLRDRGTGELFF. The DNA for the CDR3 is TGTGCCAGCAGCTTACGGGACAGGGGCACCGGGGAGCTGTTTTTT.

This clone occurred once. V and J are TRBV28 and TRBJ2-1; unclear D gene. Trimming left V 4 bases short and J 0 bases short, with 13 bases between. The CDR3 has 16 residues. Germline CDR1 reads MDHEN; CDR2 reads SYDVKM. The CDR3 region is CASSSQFVSSYNEQFF. CDR3 DNA: TGTGCCAGCAGTTCCCAATTTGTAAGCTCCTACAATGAGCAGTTCTTC.

The V gene is TRBV7-8, the J gene TRBJ2-7; no clear D. Between the trimmed V and J ends, which lost 0 bases and 0 bases, there was a span of 6 bases. The CDR3 is made up of 14 amino acids. Germline CDR1 reads SGHVS; CDR2 reads FQNEAQ. CDR3 sequence: CASSLAHSSYEQYF. In nucleotides, the CDR3 is TGTGCCAGCAGCTTAGCGCACAGCTCCTACGAGCAGTACTTC.

The rearrangement joins TRBV2 to TRBJ2-1; D is unresolved. Germline V gene sequence: CDR1 SNHLY, CDR2 FYNNEI. This CDR3 is built from 15 residues. Trimming cost V 5 bases and J 9 bases, with 20 bases left between them. DNA of the CDR3: TGTGCCAGCAGTTCTTTGTCAGTGACTGGTGGTGAGCAGTTCTTC. Translated: CASSSLSVTGGEQFF.

The rearrangement uses TRBV5-6 and TRBJ2-2; 9 bases are a match to TRBD1. The CDR3 extends over 14 amino acids. The junction had 5 bases not matched to a gene; V was cut back by 9 bases and J by 2 bases. In germline, CDR1 is SGHDT, CDR2 YYEEEE. The CDR3 region has the DNA TGTGCCACATACAGGGGGCCCAACACCGGGGAGCTGTTTTTT. Its protein product is CATYRGPNTGELFF.

This chain joins TRBV5-5 and TRBJ2-5, with TRBD1 identical over 8 bases. The V segment lost 5 bases and the J segment 5 bases; nucleotides outside the gene matches: 14. The germline V gene has CDR1 SGHKS and CDR2 YYEKEE (reference sequence). The CDR3 is 16 amino acids. The CDR3, as DNA: TGTGCCAGCAGACGTACAGGGACAGGCTCGGTTGAGACCCAGTACTTC. This encodes CASRRTGTGSVETQYF.

The J gene is TRBJ2-7, the V gene TRBV28, with D perhaps TRBD1 (5 bases). The CDR3 has 13 amino acids. Trimming shortened V by 10 bases and J by 2 bases, and 15 bases separated the two germline ends. Per the germline V gene, CDR1 is MDHEN and CDR2 is SYDVKM. The CDR3 bases are TGTGCCACTAGTGGGGCAGTTACCTACGAGCAGTACTTC. Amino acid sequence: CATSGAVTYEQYF.

The chain uses TRBV19 and TRBJ2-2; 8 bases agree with TRBD1. Germline V gives CDR1 LNHDA, CDR2 SQIVND (reference sequence). Unmatched junction bases numbered 2, after V lost 5 bases and J lost 6 bases. This CDR3 has 13 amino acids. In DNA form, the CDR3 reads TGTGCCAGTAGTGCGACAGGGGCCGGGGAGCTGTTTTTT. Its translation: CASSATGAGELFF.

The V gene is TRBV29-1, the J gene TRBJ2-1; 8 bases agree with TRBD2. The V and J ends lost 7 bases and 1 base, in that order; junction bases with no gene match: 9. The CDR3 runs 15 residues. The germline CDR1 and CDR2 sequences are SQVTM and ANQGSEA. Here the CDR3 reads CSAGLAGPSYNEQFF. CDR3 sequence (DNA): TGCAGCGCCGGACTAGCAGGCCCTTCCTACAATGAGCAGTTCTTC.

This sequence joins TRBV10-3 and TRBJ1-4; perhaps TRBD1 as D (6 bases). The CDR3 is made up of 13 amino acids. The V end lost 9 bases, the J end lost 4 bases, and 12 bases lay between the germline ends. Per germline, CDR1 ENHRY and CDR2 SYGVKD. CDR3 amino acids: CAIHRDLNEKLFF. In nucleotides, the CDR3 is TGTGCCATACACAGGGATCTTAATGAAAAACTGTTTTTT.

V usage is TRBV7-8 and J usage is TRBJ2-7; 9 bases are a match to TRBD1. CDR3 length: 17 amino acids. Germline-derived CDR1 and CDR2 are SGHVS and FQNEAQ. V was clipped by 5 bases and J by 5 bases; unmatched bases: 16. The CDR3 reads CASSIDLPGQGTDEQYF. The CDR3 nucleotides read TGTGCCAGCAGCATTGACCTACCGGGACAGGGAACCGACGAGCAGTACTTC.

V usage is TRBV18 and J usage is TRBJ2-7, with TRBD1 identical over 8 bases. Looked up from germline, CDR1 is KGHSH and CDR2 is LQKENI. Trimming cost V 1 base and J 2 bases; bases outside gene matches: 4. CDR3 length: 15 amino acids. The CDR3 here is CASSPRTGTAYEQYF. As DNA, the CDR3 is TGTGCCAGCTCACCACGGACAGGGACAGCCTACGAGCAGTACTTC.

The V and J genes are TRBV5-8 and TRBJ1-1, with D possibly matching TRBD1 (6 bases). V was cut by 2 bases and J by 1 base, with 12 bases left in between. This CDR3 has 15 residues. CDR1 is SGHTS, CDR2 YDEGEE, per germline. CDR3 residues: CASSFLTGRNTEAFF. CDR3 DNA: TGTGCCAGCAGCTTCTTGACAGGACGGAACACTGAAGCTTTCTTT. Complete variable domain (other parts from reference TRBV5-8 and TRBJ1-1): EAGVTQSPTHLIKTRGQQATLRCSPISGHTSVYWYQQALGLGLQFLLWYDEGEERNRGNFPPRFSGRQFPNYSSELNVNALELEDSALYLCASSFLTGRNTEAFFGQGTRLTVV.

The chain has TRBV7-2 and TRBJ2-5; TRBD1 aligns across 8 bases. The CDR3 length is 16 residues. V trimming: 5 bases; J trimming: 5 bases; junction bases outside the gene matches: 13. CDR1 and CDR2 from the germline V gene are SGHTA and FQGNSA. CDR3: CASSPILDRGEETQYF. For the CDR3, the DNA is TGTGCCAGCAGCCCCATTCTAGACAGGGGAGAGGAGACCCAGTACTTC.

This clone was recorded only once. The gene calls are TRBV7-9 and TRBJ2-2; 7 positions match TRBD1. Germline V gene data show CDR1 as SEHNR and CDR2 as FQNEAQ (reference sequence). The length of the CDR3 is 15 residues. The junction had 9 bases not matched to a gene; V was cut back by 5 bases and J by 6 bases. CDR3 sequence: CASSPGQYMSGELFF. CDR3 DNA: TGTGCCAGCAGCCCGGGACAGTATATGTCCGGGGAGCTGTTTTTT.

This clone was recorded only once. The chain uses TRBV2 and TRBJ1-5; D unresolved. V was pared by 1 base and J by 3 bases, with 10 bases between. This CDR3 has 15 residues. Germline CDR1 is SNHLY and CDR2 is FYNNEI. This chain's CDR3 is CASSEVGWFNQPQHF. In nucleotides, the CDR3 is TGTGCCAGCAGTGAAGTAGGGTGGTTCAATCAGCCCCAGCATTTT.

The gene calls are TRBV18 and TRBJ1-1; D is undetermined. The CDR3 contains 14 residues. The germline V gene encodes CDR1 KGHSH and CDR2 LQKENI. Trimming cost V 4 bases and J 3 bases, with 12 bases left between them. The CDR3: CASSLGWTDTEAFF. CDR3 bases: TGTGCCAGCTCACTAGGCTGGACGGACACTGAAGCTTTCTTT.

CDR3 amino acids: CASSDRGDTIYF. The CDR3 nucleotides read TGCGCCAGCAGCGACCGCGGGGACACCATATATTTT. The rearrangement uses TRBV5-1 and TRBJ1-3; D not resolved. With 4 bases removed from V and 8 bases from J, the gap between germline ends came to 10 bases. The CDR3 consists of 12 residues. The germline gives CDR1 SGHRS, CDR2 YFSETQ.

CDR3 loop: CASSQDPHIAGVVYGETQYF. Written as DNA, the CDR3 is TGTGCCAGCAGCCAAGATCCCCATATAGCGGGAGTCGTATATGGGGAGACCCAGTACTTC. The chain links TRBV4-2 to TRBJ2-5, with 9 bases aligning to TRBD2. The CDR3 covers 20 residues. V trimming: 0 bases; J trimming: 5 bases; junction bases outside the gene matches: 19. CDR1 is LGHNA, CDR2 YNFKEQ, per germline.

The chain joins TRBV28 to TRBJ2-5; possible D gene TRBD1, 6 bases. Deletions cut 3 bases from V and 0 bases from J, with 14 bases between. Germline V gives CDR1 MDHEN, CDR2 SYDVKM. The CDR3 has 16 residues. CDR3 coding DNA: TGTGCCAGCAGTTTTTCCGGACAGACGTACCAAGAGACCCAGTACTTC. The encoded protein is CASSFSGQTYQETQYF.